This T cell receptor (beta chain) was recorded in a study of monozygotic twins with inflammatory bowel disease (dated by TCRdb to between 2018 and 2020). For the wider study: A total of approximately 30 monozygotic twin pairs were included in the full study, comprising nine German pairs (four IBD-concordant, five IBD-discordant) and 19 IBD-discordant Danish pairs. The search for disease-associated traits relied mainly on comparing, within discordant pairs, IBD patients with their genetically identical healthy co-twins. Each individual had, on average, about 151 000 unique TCRalpha sequences and 181 000 unique TCRbeta sequences available for analysis.

With respect to this clonotype: What antigen it recognizes has not been identified.

The protocol used for the library was 5' RACE. Preparation of each TCR library used around 3,500 ng of total RNA. cDNA was synthesized with SMARTScribe reverse transcriptase in eight separate reactions per sample. Unique molecular identifiers containing a 6-nucleotide sample barcode were introduced through template switching during cDNA synthesis. TCRalpha and TCRbeta cDNA was amplified in two nested PCRs of approximately 16 and 10 cycles, and bead purification was carried out after each PCR. Before amplification, the cDNA was treated with uracil DNA-glycosylase and purified using the QIAquick PCR purification kit. The second PCR added Illumina TruSeq-compatible adapters along with sample-specific barcodes. TapeStation and Qubit were used to check library quality and concentration, and approximately 5.4 ng of each library was pooled. The pooled libraries were sequenced with 2 x 100 bp reads and custom sequencing primers on an Illumina HiSeq2500 single-index Rapid Run. Under the source paper's analysis protocol: PCR and sequencing errors were corrected by UMI-based consensus assembly using MiGEC version 1.2.6. MiXCR version 2.1.1 was used to carry out V(D)J alignment, clonotype assembly and CDR3 extraction. Gene usage, clonotype sharing and MAIT/NKT TCR abundance were normalised by analysing the top 1000, 10 000 and 20 000 clonotypes per sample. Diversity was computed as the inverse Simpson index with the vegan R package after downsampling to 27 000 UMIs. Paired Mann-Whitney U tests were applied to discordant twin pairs, with Benjamini-Hochberg correction for multiple testing. Reprocessed by TCRdb, the reads give a single entry per CDR3 protein sequence, without DNA. None of the V and J calls come from the authors' own analysis; TCRdb made them. The table of this sample itemizes more than 300,000 distinct CDR3 sequences. Just over 2.5% of the sample rests with the top ten.

The germline V gene (reference sequence) gives CDR1 as SEHNR and CDR2 as FQNEAQ. The CDR3 numbers 14 residues from cysteine through phenylalanine. The DNA is not on file. Results and caveats for the whole study, not just this receptor: Distinction between different T cell subtypes could not be achieved in the analysis. The results gave no support for a single strong signal or clonotype linked to IBD. Repertoire similarity did not differ between concordant and discordant twins, possibly due to limited statistical power. A decrease in TCRbeta repertoire diversity, as measured by inverse Simpson index, was observed in IBD patients compared with their healthy co-twins. IBD patients shared fewer clonotypes with other individuals than healthy twins did, most markedly in patients showing signs of disease activity. Differing immunosuppressive treatments among patients may have added background noise and inter-individual variability to the repertoires.

From each donor, an approximately 2.4 ml peripheral blood sample was collected into PAXgene tubes and kept at -80 degrees C. Without T cell sorting, total RNA was isolated from whole blood using the PAXgene blood miRNA kit on an automated QIAcube. Deep TCRalpha and TCRbeta repertoire profiling with unique molecular barcoding was performed on peripheral blood of monozygotic twin pairs concordant or discordant for inflammatory bowel disease. For every twin pair, smoking habits were documented, and each individual was categorised as a current, former or never smoker. This sequence uses TRBV7-9 and TRBJ2-6. The sequenced sample was blood. The TCR originated in a human donor with ulcerative colitis or Crohn's disease, or a healthy co-twin of an affected twin (not recorded which). CDR3 sequence: CASRQLSGANVLTF.